This TCR beta chain was captured in a study of cytomegalovirus exposure and HLA in healthy donors. Comment on this clone: The antigen is unknown.

Study results and caveats: Later genetic work tied a missense DCLRE1C variant to beta-chain V and J trimming.

Trimming took off 8 bases at V and 4 bases at J, with 11 bases between the two ends. Germline V gene lookup returns CDR1 GTSNPN and CDR2 SVGIG (reference sequence). CDR3 length: 11 amino acids. PCR employed 60 Vbeta and 13 Jbeta primers. Using immunoSEQ multiplex PCR, the repertoire was profiled, and TCRdb retains in-frame clones only, with some absent. The table lists 130,000 to 150,000 clones, with around 1.5% in the top ten. Specimen: PBMCs. The genes are TRBV30 and TRBJ1-2; D unresolved. The TCR sequence derives from a woman in her 50s in good health and CMV-seronegative. The CDR3 loop is CAGHLAYGYTF. CDR3 nucleotides: TGTGCCGGCCACCTAGCCTATGGCTACACCTTC.